This paragraph covers one T cell receptor beta chain sequence. V shed 8 bases and J shed 2 bases, with 9 bases lying between them. Germline V gives CDR1 LNHDA, CDR2 SQIVND (reference sequence). The length of the CDR3 is 12 residues. Original processing methods: Reference gene primers were amplified, and this amplification served to estimate nucleated cell counts. Libraries were prepared by immunoSEQ multiplex PCR; TCRdb keeps only in-frame clonotypes and omits some of them. V and J calls and clone size follow that table, whereas D and trimming were derived from the DNA. Of fewer than 250,000 clones listed, around 80% are singletons. This specimen comes from a study of blood T cell repertoires in COVID-19.

This chain connects TRBV19 to TRBJ1-2; D gene ambiguous. Sequenced material: PBMCs or T cells enriched from blood (not recorded which). The source of this sequence is a man aged 60 to 75 who had recovered from COVID-19. In nucleotides, the CDR3 is TGTGCCAGTTCGAGTTTCAACTATGGCTACACCTTC. Translation gives CASSSFNYGYTF. Variable domain in full (rest from reference TRBV19 and TRBJ1-2): DGGITQSPKYLFRKEGQNVTLSCEQNLNHDAMYWYRQDPGQGLRLIYYSQIVNDFQKGDIAEGYSVSREKKESFPLTVTSAQKNPTAFYLCASSSFNYGYTFGSGTRLTVV.